The T cell receptor beta chain under discussion was sequenced for a study of sequential checkpoint blockade in melanoma. Background on the study: After both sequences, patients received maintenance nivolumab.

Here immunoSEQ multiplex PCR was the method, and the copy in TCRdb shows in-frame clones only, minus some. This table has 25,000 to 30,000 clones, approximately 86% appearing once. Treatment defined: randomized to nivolumab then ipilimumab (arm A) or the reverse (arm B). Live CD3+CD8+ CD19− CD56− cells were sorted from PBMCs. Germline V gene sequence: CDR1 LGHNA, CDR2 YSLEER. There are 13 residues in the CDR3. The germline V and J ends were trimmed by 4 bases and 7 bases, with 14 bases remaining between them. This sequence joins TRBV4-3 and TRBJ2-7; a weak D match, TRBD1 (5 bases). Source: CD8+ T cells sorted from blood (inferred from file names), taken from a patient given nivolumab and ipilimumab in sequence. The source of this sequence is a human donor with melanoma. The DNA for the CDR3 is TGCGCCAGCAGCCTACGCCAGGGTAGAGAGCAGTACTTC. This sequence encodes CASSLRQGREQYF.